A single sample gave rise to the 22 T cell receptor beta chains below, sequenced in a study of CD8+ T cells in alopecia areata. cDNA reverse transcribed from extracted RNA served as the sequencing template. Sequenced by immunoSEQ multiplex PCR; TCRdb stores in-frame clones only, minus some. The sample shows 2,000 or so clones, no singletons; the ten largest hold 52%. Sequenced material: lesional skin. These receptors all come from a C3H/HeJ mouse with alopecia areata. The mouse strain carries the MHC haplotype H2-k.

This clone was found many times. The genes and germline here are from mouse. The missing CDR3 end, 4 residues past where the read stops, is filled in from the germline J gene. This chain joins TRBV29 and TRBJ1-1; 8 bases align to TRBD1. V shed 6 bases, J shed 1 base, and the junction held 4 bases outside the gene matches. The CDR3 covers 14 residues. Germline loops: CDR1 MSHET, CDR2 SYDVDS. The CDR3 DNA, read in part, is TGTGCTAGCAGCCGGACAGGGATGAACACA. It specifies CASSRTGMNT. From start to end, the CDR3 is CASSRTGMNTEVFF.

In this sample, this clone turned up many times. Gene and germline names: mouse. CDR3 sequence reads: CASSELGTSAETLYF. CDR3 DNA (partial): TGTGCCAGCAGTGAATTGGGGACTAGTGCAGAA. The chain has TRBV13-3 and TRBJ2-3; D is possibly TRBD2 (6 bases). Read data end 4 residues before the CDR3 end; the end is taken from the germline J gene. The germline V gene has CDR1 NNHDY and CDR2 SYVADS. The CDR3 totals 15 residues. The V and J ends lost 2 bases and 0 bases respectively, with 10 bases between them.

There are many counts of this clone. TCRdb's protein sequence differs at residue 12 from the translated DNA; the protein presented here follows the DNA. Mouse gene names apply. The DNA ends 3 residues before the CDR3 does, and the rest of the CDR3 is filled in from the germline J gene. The chain carries TRBV14 and TRBJ1-3; the D gene is possibly TRBD1 (6 bases). The length of the CDR3 is 15 residues. V gave up 3 bases and J gave up 0 bases, with 10 bases separating them. Per the germline V gene, CDR1 is SGHDT and CDR2 is FRDEAV. CDR3 bases read: TGTGCCAGCAGTTCCGGGACAAGTTCTGGAAATACG. Residues: CASSSGTSSGNT. In full, the CDR3 is CASSSGTSSGNTLYF.

This clone has at least ten counts. Mouse germline and gene names are used. The part of the CDR3 DNA that was read is TGTGCCAGCAGCCAAGATTGGACAGCAAACACA. Translating it yields CASSQDWTANT. The entire CDR3 sequence reads CASSQDWTANTEVFF. The V call is TRBV5, the J call TRBJ1-1; TRBD1 might be the D (6 bases). The read stops 4 residues short of the end of the CDR3; the missing end is completed from the germline J gene. Germline V CDR1 and CDR2: LGHNA, YNLKQL (reference sequence). The length of the CDR3 is 15 residues. V was cut by 0 bases and J by 0 bases, with 8 bases left in between.

This clone was detected a few times. Gene and germline names: mouse. The read is 4 residues too short to cover the CDR3 end, so that end is filled in from the germline J gene. V gene TRBV19 combines with J gene TRBJ2-2, with TRBD1 matching 11 bases. This CDR3 has 15 amino acids. Germline V CDR1 and CDR2: FNHDT, SITEND (reference sequence). Trimming removed 5 bases from V and 2 bases from J; junction bases left unmatched: 2. The chain's CDR3 is CASSRDRGNTGQLYF. The part of the CDR3 DNA that was read is TGTGCCAGCAGCCGGGACAGGGGGAACACCGGG.

In its sample, this clone was seen many times. Gene names and germline refer to mouse. From the germline J gene comes the end of the CDR3, since the read stops 4 residues before it. This chain links TRBV13-2 with TRBJ2-1, with 10 bases matching TRBD1. The CDR3 runs 15 residues. Germline V gene data show CDR1 as NNHNN and CDR2 as SYGAGS (reference sequence). V was pared by 1 base and J by 3 bases, with 1 base of the junction left unmatched. The CDR3 reads CASGDRQGAYAEQFF. The covered CDR3 bases are TGTGCCAGCGGTGATCGACAGGGGGCCTATGCT.

This clone was detected ten times or more. Mouse gene names apply. The read gets to within 4 residues of the CDR3 end, and the germline J gene fills in the rest. The J gene is TRBJ2-3, the V gene TRBV1; 8 positions match TRBD2. Germline CDR1 reads NSQYPW; CDR2 reads LRSPGD (reference sequence). There are 13 residues in the CDR3. Trimming cost V 6 bases and J 2 bases; bases outside gene matches: 1. CDR3 amino acids: CTCSGGAAETLYF. CDR3 DNA, as far as it was read: TGCACCTGCAGCGGGGGGGCTGCAGAA.

By frequency in the sample, this clone is large. Gene labels here are mouse ones. The CDR3 end lies 4 residues beyond the end of the read and is filled in from the germline J gene. The chain recombines TRBV31 with TRBJ2-7, with D possibly being TRBD2 (6 bases). Germline-derived CDR1 and CDR2 are GKSSPN and SITVG. Deletions cut 2 bases from V and 0 bases from J, with 14 bases between. This CDR3 has 15 residues. The DNA read from the CDR3 is TGTGCCTGGAGTGCCCCGCGGGGGGTCTCCTAT. Amino acid sequence: CAWSAPRGVSY. The complete CDR3 protein is CAWSAPRGVSYEQYF.

This clone was recorded at least ten times. Any gene name here is a mouse gene name. Coverage ceases 4 residues before the CDR3 finishes, and the germline J gene fills in the end. This chain connects TRBV13-2 to TRBJ2-5; 9 nucleotides line up with TRBD2. The CDR3 consists of 14 residues. CDR1 and CDR2 (germline): NNHNN, SYGAGS (reference sequence). Partial CDR3 DNA: TGTGCCAGCGGTGATGACTGGGGGGAAGAC. Translating it yields CASGDDWGED. The whole CDR3 protein is CASGDDWGEDTQYF.

This clone is medium-sized (0.01 to 0.1%) by share. All gene names here are mouse names. The CDR3 DNA, read in part, is TGTGCTAGCAGTGACCGGGACAATAACTATGCT. The encoded protein is CASSDRDNNYA. The whole CDR3 is CASSDRDNNYAEQFF. V usage is TRBV17 and J usage is TRBJ2-1; possibly TRBD1 for D (6 bases). The read stops 4 residues short of the end of the CDR3; the missing end is completed from the germline J gene. Trimming stripped 5 bases from V and 0 bases from J, with 11 bases between. Germline CDR1 is MNHDT and CDR2 is YYDKIL. The CDR3 is 15 residues long.

This clone was seen repeatedly, ten times or more. The gene symbols are mouse symbols. CDR3 region: CASSRSPINQDTQYF. CDR3 DNA, as far as it was read: TGTGCTAGCAGTAGAAGTCCCATTAACCAAGAC. This sequence joins TRBV17 and TRBJ2-5; unclear D gene. The CDR3 end is not reached by the read, which stops 4 residues before it; the germline J gene fills it in. The CDR3 is 15 amino acids. Deletions cut 2 bases from V and 0 bases from J, with 9 bases between. From germline, CDR1 is MNHDT and CDR2 YYDKIL.

Remarks on this clone: Each gene name is a mouse one. The read ends 4 residues early relative to the CDR3; the germline J gene fills the gap. The chain couples TRBV19 to TRBJ2-5; TRBD1 is a possible D gene (5 bases). The V gene's germline CDR1 is FNHDT and CDR2 SITEND (reference sequence). The CDR3 length is 15 residues. Trimming pared 0 bases from V and 0 bases from J, leaving 8 bases between. CDR3 region: CASSIGGVNQDTQYF. CDR3 DNA (partial): TGTGCCAGCAGTATAGGAGGGGTTAACCAAGAC.

Comments on this clone: A far larger clone is off by one base, so a read error is likely. Mouse names are used for the genes. With the read ending 4 residues before the CDR3 end, the germline J gene is used to fill in that end. Other DNA sequences in the same sample also yield this CDR3. The chain uses TRBV19 and TRBJ2-5; possibly TRBD1 for D (7 bases). This CDR3 is 14 amino acids long. Germline CDR1 reads FNHDT; CDR2 reads SITEND (reference sequence). CDR3 bases read: TGCGCCAGCAGTATAGGGGGCAGGGAGGAC. Residues: CASSIGGRED. The full CDR3 reads CASSIGGREDTQYF.

This clone was detected a few times. Gene names refer to mouse genes. Read sequence stops 4 residues before the CDR3 end, and the germline J gene provides the missing end. The V and J genes are TRBV13-3 and TRBJ2-7; maybe TRBD1 (5 bases). Deletions cut 7 bases from V and 2 bases from J, with 7 bases between. Germline CDR1 and CDR2: NNHDY and SYVADS. CDR3 size: 11 residues. Here the CDR3 reads CASGHTYEQYF. CDR3 DNA, as far as it was read: TGTGCCAGCGGACATACCTAT.

This clone was observed a handful of times. Mouse gene names and germline throughout. The read terminates 4 residues before the CDR3 end, so the remaining end is supplied by the germline J gene. The chain is built from TRBV13-2 and TRBJ2-1; 12 bases fit TRBD1. CDR3 length: 16 amino acids. The J segment lost 6 bases and the V segment lost 7 bases, leaving 11 bases of the junction unmatched. Germline lookup yields CDR1 NNHNN and CDR2 SYGAGS (reference sequence). CDR3 DNA, as far as it was read: TGTGCCAGCAGCTCATCCGGGACAGGGGGCTTTGCT. It yields the protein CASSSSGTGGFA. The full CDR3 protein reads CASSSSGTGGFAEQFF.

This clone was detected many times. Gene labels here are mouse ones. The CDR3 end lies 4 residues beyond the end of the read and is filled in from the germline J gene. V is TRBV1 and J is TRBJ2-2; 7 nucleotides align to TRBD1. Germline CDR1 is NSQYPW and CDR2 is LRSPGD (reference sequence). V was clipped by 4 bases and J by 4 bases; unmatched bases: 0. The CDR3 covers 13 residues. CDR3 region: CTCSGQGTGQLYF. Incomplete CDR3 DNA: TGCACCTGCAGTGGACAGGGCACCGGG.

This clone rates as medium-sized. Mouse names are used for the genes. The CDR3 DNA, read in part, is TGTGCCAGCAGCGGGACTGGGGTCTAT. It encodes CASSGTGVY. The complete CDR3 reads CASSGTGVYEQYF. This sequence joins TRBV13-1 and TRBJ2-7; 10 nucleotides agree with TRBD2. The read is 4 residues too short to cover the CDR3 end, so that end is filled in from the germline J gene. CDR3 length: 13 amino acids. V trimming: 5 bases; J trimming: 3 bases; junction bases outside the gene matches: 2. From germline, CDR1 is NSHNY and CDR2 SYGAGN.

In its sample, this clone is medium-sized. The listed genes are named as in mouse. The read finishes 4 residues shy of the CDR3 end, and the germline J gene is used to complete it. The gene calls are TRBV17 and TRBJ1-2; 12 bases line up with TRBD1. The CDR3 contains 16 residues. V shed 1 base and J 3 bases; nucleotides not matched to a gene: 3. From germline, CDR1 is MNHDT and CDR2 YYDKIL. The CDR3 bases that were read are TGTGCTAGCAGTAGAGCTGGGACAGGGGGCCACTCC. This sequence encodes CASSRAGTGGHS. The full CDR3 sequence reads CASSRAGTGGHSDYTF.

In this sample, this clone turned up a few times. Mouse germline and gene names are used. The read is 4 residues too short to cover the CDR3 end, so that end is filled in from the germline J gene. V is TRBV30 and J is TRBJ2-4; TRBD1 agrees at 7 bases. From germline, CDR1 is SQVVS and CDR2 ANEGSEA. Trimming took 3 bases from V and 0 from J; bases not matched to a gene: 3. CDR3 length equals 14 residues. CDR3 loop: CSSRGDRSQNTLYF. Incomplete CDR3 DNA: TGTAGTTCTAGGGGGGACAGAAGTCAAAAC.

This clone occurred many times. Any gene name here is a mouse gene name. The missing CDR3 end, 4 residues past where the read stops, is filled in from the germline J gene. The chain has TRBV13-1 and TRBJ1-2; tentative D call: TRBD1 (6 bases). V lost 0 bases and J lost 0, with 9 bases in between. Looked up from germline, CDR1 is NSHNY and CDR2 is SYGAGN. The CDR3 spans 15 residues. The CDR3 DNA, read in part, is TGTGCCAGCAGTGATGGGGGGGCCGCAAACTCC. Encoded protein: CASSDGGAANS. The CDR3 in its entirety is CASSDGGAANSDYTF.

As concerns this clone: Mouse gene names and germline throughout. Read data end 4 residues before the CDR3 end; the end is taken from the germline J gene. The V and J genes are TRBV2 and TRBJ1-4; 7 bases agree with TRBD1. In germline, CDR1 is LGHNA, CDR2 YSYQKL. The CDR3 covers 13 residues. The part of the CDR3 DNA that was read is TGTGCCAGCAGCCGACAGGGCCCCGAA. Translation: CASSRQGPE. The complete CDR3 sequence is CASSRQGPERLFF.

Worth noting for this clone: TCRdb's protein does not match the DNA translation at residue 15; the protein provided is translated from the DNA. Mouse names are used for the genes. The read comes to an end 3 residues before the CDR3 does, leaving the germline J gene to fill in the end. The genes are TRBV13-2 and TRBJ1-3; 7 nucleotides line up with TRBD1. V lost 5 bases and J lost 0; bases outside the gene matches: 14. Per the germline V gene, CDR1 is NNHNN and CDR2 is SYGAGS (reference sequence). The CDR3 is 18 amino acids. The CDR3 DNA, read in part, is TGTGCCAGCGGGCCCTCGTCCAGGGGGACCCATTCTGGAAATACG. It specifies CASGPSSRGTHSGNT. In full, the CDR3 reads CASGPSSRGTHSGNTLYF.